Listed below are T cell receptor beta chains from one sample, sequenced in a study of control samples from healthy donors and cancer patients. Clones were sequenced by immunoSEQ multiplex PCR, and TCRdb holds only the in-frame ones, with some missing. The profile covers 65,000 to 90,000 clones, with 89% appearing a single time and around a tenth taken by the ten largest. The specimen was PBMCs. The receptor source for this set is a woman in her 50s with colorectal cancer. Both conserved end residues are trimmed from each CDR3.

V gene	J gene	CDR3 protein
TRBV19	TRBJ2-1	ASRETSGGYNEQF
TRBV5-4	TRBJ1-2	ASSLDRNYGYT
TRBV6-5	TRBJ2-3	ASSYSGSSTDTQY
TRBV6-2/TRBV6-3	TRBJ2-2	ASSSANTGELF
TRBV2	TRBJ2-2	ASKRTSGESGELF
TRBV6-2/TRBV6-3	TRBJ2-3	ASSSGGVGDTQY
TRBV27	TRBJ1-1	ASTPSGGGPEAF
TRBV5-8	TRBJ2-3	ASSVSGYTDTQY
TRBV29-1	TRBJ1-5	SVAGVDQPQH
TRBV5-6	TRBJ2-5	ASTNQGHETQY
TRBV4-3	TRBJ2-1	ASSQRGGSYNEQF
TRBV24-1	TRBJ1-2	AAQRGQGAKGYT
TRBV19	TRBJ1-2	ASSATGSNYGYT
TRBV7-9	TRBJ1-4	ASSPDRGHEKLF
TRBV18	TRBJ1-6	ASSPPGGNSPLH
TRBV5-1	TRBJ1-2	ASSLSEGSLRGYT
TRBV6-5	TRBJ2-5	ASSFSRGLGETQY
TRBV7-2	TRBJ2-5	ASSTRQVQETQY
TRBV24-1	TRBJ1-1	ATSDSHRTEAF
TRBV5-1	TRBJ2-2	ASTENTGELF
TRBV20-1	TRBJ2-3	SASSMTGSTDTQY
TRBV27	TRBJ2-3	ASSDAASPSTDTQY
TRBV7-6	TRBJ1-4	ASSPDLTTNEKLF
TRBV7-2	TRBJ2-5	ASAGGLQETQY
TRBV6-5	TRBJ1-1	ASSRSMNTEAF
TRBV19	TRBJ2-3	ASRQASTDTQY
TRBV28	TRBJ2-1	ASSRTSGGAREQF
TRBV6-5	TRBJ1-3	ASRLRVSGNTIY
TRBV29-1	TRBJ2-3	SVEGSTDTQY
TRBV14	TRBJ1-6	ASSSGQQGSPLH
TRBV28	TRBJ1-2	ASSLQVDTNGYT
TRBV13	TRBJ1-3	ASSWGGPSGNTIY
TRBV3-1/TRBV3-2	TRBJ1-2	ASSQEGATGYT
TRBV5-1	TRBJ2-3	ASSLGDFYTDTQY
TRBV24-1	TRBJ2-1	ATSDPDQGDNEQF
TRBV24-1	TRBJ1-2	ATSDPGHPDYGYT
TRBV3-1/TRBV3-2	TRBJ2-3	ASSPASTDTQY
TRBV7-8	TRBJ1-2	ASSPTTDGYT
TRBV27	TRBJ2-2	ASSRNTGELF
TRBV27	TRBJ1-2	ASSQGWTGGGYT
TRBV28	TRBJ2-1	ATPSERINEQF
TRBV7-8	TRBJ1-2	ASSPSGQGAFYGYT
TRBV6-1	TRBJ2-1	ASSEALAGPYNEQF
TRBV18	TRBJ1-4	ASSPRGAVEKLF
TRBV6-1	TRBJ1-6	ASSEWDSSSYNSPLH
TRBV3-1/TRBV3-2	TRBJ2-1	ASSLRQVYNEQF
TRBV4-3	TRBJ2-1	ASSQTRQENYNEQF